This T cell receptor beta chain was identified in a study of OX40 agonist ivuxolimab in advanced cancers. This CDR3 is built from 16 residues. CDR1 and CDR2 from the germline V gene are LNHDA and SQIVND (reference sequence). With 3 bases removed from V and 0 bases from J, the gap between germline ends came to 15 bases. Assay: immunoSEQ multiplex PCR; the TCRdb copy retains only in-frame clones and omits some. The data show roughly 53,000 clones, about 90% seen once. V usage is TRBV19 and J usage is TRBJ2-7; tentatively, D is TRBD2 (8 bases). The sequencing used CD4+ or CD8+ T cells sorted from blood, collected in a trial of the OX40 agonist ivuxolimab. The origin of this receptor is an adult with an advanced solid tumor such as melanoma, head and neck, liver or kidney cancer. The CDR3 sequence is CASSIWDSGSSYEQYF. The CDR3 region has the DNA TGTGCCAGTAGTATTTGGGACAGCGGGAGCTCCTACGAGCAGTACTTC.